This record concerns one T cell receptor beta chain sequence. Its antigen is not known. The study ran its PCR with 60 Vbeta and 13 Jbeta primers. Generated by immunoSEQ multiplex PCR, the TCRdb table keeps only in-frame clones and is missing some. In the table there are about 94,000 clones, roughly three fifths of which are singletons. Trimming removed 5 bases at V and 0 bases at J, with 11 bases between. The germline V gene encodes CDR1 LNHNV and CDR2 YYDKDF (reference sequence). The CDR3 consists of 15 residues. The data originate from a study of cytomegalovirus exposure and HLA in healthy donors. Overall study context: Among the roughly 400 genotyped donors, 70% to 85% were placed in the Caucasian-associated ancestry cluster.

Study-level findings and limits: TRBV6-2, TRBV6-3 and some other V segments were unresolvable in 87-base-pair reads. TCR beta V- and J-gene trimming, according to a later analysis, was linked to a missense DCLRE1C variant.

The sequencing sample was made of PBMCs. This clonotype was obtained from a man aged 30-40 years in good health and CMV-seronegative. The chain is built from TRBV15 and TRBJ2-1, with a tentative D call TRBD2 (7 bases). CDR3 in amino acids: CATSRRGGSYNEQFF. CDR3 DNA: TGTGCCACCAGCCGAAGGGGGGGCTCCTACAATGAGCAGTTCTTC.